This TCR beta chain was documented in a study of blood T cells in healthy people across ages. A note on this clonotype: The junction does not match germline at one end; this may be a read error.

The donors, aged about 6 to 95, were healthy Caucasians from Russia. Each sample yielded at least 7 million isolated PBMCs. This CDR3 contains 16 residues. Per the germline V gene, CDR1 is SGHVS and CDR2 is FQNEAQ. Alongside a J-beta primer mix, a sample-barcoded 5' primer served in a second PCR lasting about 6 to 11 cycles. TCRdb independently ran MiXCR on the 5' RACE reads; one entry per CDR3 protein. The sample contains around 1,900,000 distinct CDR3 sequences, roughly 43% of which appear only once. The chain has TRBV7-8 and TRBJ1-2; 8 bases are a match to TRBD1. This TCR derives from a human donor in good health. Source material: blood. The CDR3 DNA reads as TGCGCCAGCAGCACCAGTCAGGGGGCGCAGGGCTATGGCTACACCTTC. Its protein product is CASSTSQGAQGYGYTF.